The sequence of this TCR beta chain was determined in a study of T cell changes during pregnancy in multiple sclerosis. TCRdb's copy holds only in-frame clones and misses some; the assay was immunoSEQ multiplex PCR. The table has around 100,000 clones, approximately 90% seen once; the top ten hold less than 4.5%. The CDR3 is 15 residues long. Looked up from germline, CDR1 is MGHRA and CDR2 is YSYEKL. Trimming took off 4 bases at V and 4 bases at J, with 15 bases between the two ends. The sequences come from peripheral blood, collected after pregnancy. The chain carries TRBV4-1 and TRBJ2-3; maybe TRBD1 (7 bases). This clonotype originated in a female donor with multiple sclerosis, enrolled in a pregnancy study. CDR3 nucleotide sequence: TGCGCCAGCAGCCGAGATGGGGGGACAGCAGATACGCAGTATTTT. Translated: CASSRDGGTADTQYF.